The rows below give T cell receptor beta chains drawn from one sample of a study of blood T cell repertoires in COVID-19. The protocol was immunoSEQ multiplex PCR, while the TCRdb copy is restricted to in-frame clones and leaves out a portion. The sample has fewer than 250,000 clones; 84% are singletons. The sample taken for sequencing was PBMCs or T cells enriched from blood (not recorded which). The origin of the receptors is a woman aged 40 to 50 who had recovered from COVID-19. Both conserved end residues are part of each CDR3.

j_call cdr3_length v_call cdr3_aa
TRBJ1-5 14 TRBV7-9 CASSSQREHQPQHF
TRBJ2-7 16 TRBV28 CASSPPGLAGSYEQYF
TRBJ1-2 13 TRBV12-3/TRBV12-4 CASSLQGAYGYTF
TRBJ1-3 16 TRBV5-1 CASSPGQANSGNTIYF
TRBJ2-5 14 TRBV18 CASSPPGTQETQYF
TRBJ1-2 12 TRBV27 CASSPGTGGYTF
TRBJ2-3 12 TRBV28 CASEGSVNTQYF
TRBJ2-1 15 TRBV5-1 CASSFMRASYNEQFF
TRBJ2-3 14 TRBV7-2 CASSQTWGADTQYF
TRBJ1-5 14 TRBV19 CASRTRQPNQPQHF
TRBJ2-1 15 TRBV7-7 CASSEGLAGANEQFF
TRBJ2-4 14 TRBV7-9 CASSGSRRKNIQYF
TRBJ1-5 16 TRBV6-4 CASSGADRRSNQPQHF
TRBJ2-3 14 TRBV6-1 CASSEALTTDTQYF
TRBJ2-7 13 TRBV24-1 CATSEGASYEQYF
TRBJ1-6 13 TRBV6-5 CASSRGRLSPLHF
TRBJ1-2 14 TRBV6-5 CASSRDRTNYGYTF
TRBJ2-7 13 TRBV11-2 CASSLYQGYEQYF
TRBJ1-1 13 TRBV29-1 CSVDKAGGTEAFF
TRBJ2-3 19 TRBV29-1 CSVEGAPGAKGSSTDTQYF
TRBJ2-6 14 TRBV18 CASSPASGANVLTF
TRBJ2-4 13 TRBV6-4 CASSEQQGGIQYF
TRBJ2-2 16 TRBV7-9 CASRLLAGGGTGELFF
TRBJ2-3 19 TRBV30 CAWSHQRLILAGVSDTQYF
TRBJ2-1 13 TRBV7-6 CASSLVGRNEQFF
TRBJ2-1 16 TRBV5-1 CASSPASGRGFGEQFF
TRBJ1-5 15 TRBV19 CASNDGTDSNQPQHF
TRBJ1-1 11 TRBV29-1 CSAAAAVEAFF
TRBJ1-3 14 TRBV9 CASSVGISGNTIYF
TRBJ1-2 13 TRBV14 CASSQSRGGGYTF
TRBJ2-2 15 TRBV2 CASSAVRSNTGELFF
TRBJ2-1 13 TRBV7-6 CASSLAFWHEQFF
TRBJ2-7 13 TRBV12-3/TRBV12-4 CASSFDSSYEQYF
TRBJ2-2 17 TRBV2 CASSSVSGSRYTGELFF
TRBJ2-5 13 TRBV11-2 CASGAGAPETQYF